This T cell receptor (beta chain) was retrieved from a study of CXCR3-negative and CXCR3-positive naive CD8 T cells. Looking at the study overall: Summed over all libraries, TRB reads came to roughly 140 million, with about 1.5 +/- 0.3 million per library. General study results and limits: Surface CD5 looked about the same in the naive subsets, so the authors worked out TCR strength from TRB CDR3 properties. Naive subsets were similarly diverse, while memory CD8+ repertoires were much less diverse. Naive CXCR3-negative cells resembled naive CXCR3-positive cells in TRBV-TRBJ usage; memory cells differed.

Researchers prepared the TRB cDNA libraries using 5' RACE with UMI labels. For each CDR3 protein, TCRdb gives one entry from its re-call of the 5' RACE reads, without DNA. Here the sample table reports about 57,000 distinct CDR3 sequences. Points on this clonotype: Antigen: not known.

Material: memory CD8+ T cells from blood. The TCR originated in a human donor in good health. Some clones in this sample may be carry-over from other donors' samples.

The CDR3 region is CASSPRHGLAGHNEQFF. The chain couples TRBV7-6 to TRBJ2-1; the TCRdb call, TRBD2, lacks DNA for checking. This CDR3 spans 17 amino acids. Germline lookup yields CDR1 SGHVS and CDR2 FNYEAQ.